This record looks at one T cell receptor (beta chain) sequence and its context. The repertoire was sequenced with immunoSEQ multiplex PCR; TCRdb's copy has only in-frame clones and lacks some. Of fewer than 350,000 clones listed, around 90% were seen once; the top ten hold 1%. The data stem from a study of blood T cell repertoires in COVID-19. The wider study: COVID-19 samples, acute and convalescent, were from the United States, Italy and Spain.

The V end lost 2 bases, the J end lost 7 bases, and 15 bases lay between the germline ends. The CDR3 sequence is 15 residues long. CDR1 is ENHRY, CDR2 SYGVKD, per germline. Clinical histories supplied by participants themselves formed the basis of cohort assignment. The sample comprised PBMCs or T cells enriched from blood (not recorded which). The chain carries TRBV10-3 and TRBJ1-5; a possible D gene is TRBD1 (6 bases). The clonotype originates from a woman aged 25 to 39 who had recovered from COVID-19. The CDR3 loop reads CAISEQTGAGQPQHF. In DNA, the CDR3 is TGTGCCATCAGTGAGCAGACAGGTGCAGGGCAGCCCCAGCATTTT.